This T cell receptor beta chain derives from a study of blood T cell repertoires in COVID-19. Overall study: From the United States, Italy and Spain came samples of acute and convalescent COVID-19. Sources were T cells, B-cell-depleted T cells, or PBMCs; the material itself was cDNA or gDNA.

Deletions cut 0 bases from V and 0 bases from J, with 16 bases between. The CDR3 is made up of 17 amino acids. Germline lookup yields CDR1 SGHRS and CDR2 YFSETQ. Study processing details: Amplification of reference gene primers provided the estimated nucleated cell counts. Clones were sequenced by immunoSEQ multiplex PCR, and TCRdb holds only the in-frame ones, with some missing. D and trimming were read from the DNA, whereas the V and J calls and clone size are those reported in that table. Seen here are about 490,000 clones, 70% to 90% observed once, and the top ten hold 3% to 3.5%. The V and J genes are TRBV5-1 and TRBJ2-7, with a possible D match to TRBD1 (5 bases). What was sequenced was peripheral blood. The receptor was isolated from a human donor in a cohort sampled during active COVID-19. CDR3 nucleotides: TGCGCCAGCAGCTTGGCCCCGACAGTACCCCGCTCCTACGAGCAGTACTTC. Its protein is CASSLAPTVPRSYEQYF.